The rows below give T cell receptor beta chains drawn from one sample of a study of blood T cells in healthy people across ages. Using its own MiXCR run on the 5' RACE reads, TCRdb lists one record per CDR3 protein. Of 790,000 or so distinct CDR3 sequences listed, more than 35% are singletons. Sequencing input: blood. The receptors originated from an elderly man in good health. CDR3s include the opening cysteine and the closing phenylalanine or tryptophan. A D gene is named only where the DNA matches it firmly. The size entry is marked missing in some rows and otherwise reads once, few, many or a size class.

CDR3aa	CDR3nt	j_gene	v_gene	d_gene	abundance
CASSRQGRAETQYF	TGTGCCAGCAGCCGCCAGGGGAGAGCGGAGACCCAGTACTTC	TRBJ2-5	TRBV7-6	NA	NA
CAISESGAGGKNEQFF	TGTGCCATCAGTGAGTCCGGAGCGGGGGGTAAGAATGAGCAGTTCTTC	TRBJ2-1	TRBV10-3	TRBD2	NA
CATKSMDLGNTEELFF	TGTGCCACAAAAAGCATGGACTTAGGGAACACCGAGGAGCTGTTTTTT	TRBJ2-2	TRBV15	NA	NA
CAAGTSGRNEQYF	TGTGCCGCAGGGACTAGCGGGAGAAATGAGCAGTACTTC	TRBJ2-5	TRBV24-1	TRBD2	NA
CASSCLRTDTQYF	TGTGCCAGCAGCTGTTTGCGCACAGATACGCAGTATTTT	TRBJ2-3	TRBV7-3	NA	few
CASSQPDSGDYNEQFF	TGTGCCAGCAGCCAACCTGACAGCGGGGACTACAATGAGCAGTTCTTC	TRBJ2-1	TRBV7-9	TRBD2	NA
CAISAGDRDEQYF	TGTGCCATCAGTGCCGGGGACAGGGACGAGCAGTACTTC	TRBJ2-7	TRBV10-3	TRBD1	NA
CASREALSIDTQYF	TGTGCCAGTCGGGAGGCCTTAAGCATTGATACGCAGTATTTT	TRBJ2-3	TRBV6-5	TRBD2	NA
CASSEMTLETQYF	TGTGCCAGCTCAGAAATGACCCTGGAGACCCAGTACTTC	TRBJ2-5	TRBV18	NA	NA
CASSKTGLVNEQFF	TGTGCCAGCAGCAAGACAGGGTTAGTCAATGAGCAGTTCTTC	TRBJ2-1	TRBV7-3	TRBD1	many
CASSLMGWSTDTQYF	TGTGCCAGCAGCTTAATGGGGTGGTCCACAGATACGCAGTATTTT	TRBJ2-3	TRBV7-2	NA	NA
CSARTRGTGLDEQFF	TGCAGTGCTAGGACCCGCGGGACAGGCTTGGATGAGCAGTTCTTC	TRBJ2-1	TRBV20-1	TRBD1	NA
CSARRGTSGRGYEQFF	TGCAGTGCTAGGCGTGGGACTAGCGGGAGGGGCTATGAGCAGTTCTTC	TRBJ2-1	TRBV20-1	TRBD2	NA
CASSYPGQGNFDEQFF	TGTGCCAGCAGTTACCCGGGACAGGGCAATTTCGATGAGCAGTTCTTC	TRBJ2-1	TRBV6-2/TRBV6-3	TRBD1	few
CASSLDPGQETQYF	TGTGCCAGCAGCTTGGACCCCGGCCAAGAGACCCAGTACTTC	TRBJ2-5	TRBV5-6	NA	NA
CASSRGGNYEQYF	TGTGCCAGCAGCCGAGGGGGAAACTACGAGCAGTACTTC	TRBJ2-7	TRBV27	NA	NA
CSASGGVLVTDTQYF	TGCAGTGCTAGCGGGGGGGTCCTAGTCACAGATACGCAGTATTTT	TRBJ2-3	TRBV20-1	TRBD2	NA
CASSYPLAALPDTQYF	TGTGCCAGCAGTTACCCCCTAGCGGCACTCCCAGATACGCAGTATTTT	TRBJ2-3	TRBV6-6	TRBD2	NA
CASTGRLAGDLDTQYF	TGTGCCAGCACCGGCCGACTAGCGGGAGATCTAGATACGCAGTATTTT	TRBJ2-3	TRBV7-9	TRBD2	few
CAISEFTSGGPPSYEQYF	TGTGCCATCAGTGAGTTTACTAGCGGGGGGCCACCCTCCTACGAGCAGTACTTC	TRBJ2-7	TRBV10-3	TRBD2	NA
CASSQNGGGSGNTIYF	TGCGCCAGCAGCCAAAATGGCGGGGGCTCTGGAAACACCATATATTTT	TRBJ1-3	TRBV4-3	NA	NA
CASRAGRSTDTQYF	TGCGCCAGCAGGGCCGGGAGGAGCACAGATACGCAGTATTTT	TRBJ2-3	TRBV10-2	TRBD2	NA
CASSLLGQGAGETQYF	TGCGCCAGCAGCTTGCTGGGACAGGGGGCAGGAGAGACCCAGTACTTC	TRBJ2-5	TRBV5-1	TRBD1	NA
CASKLSGLGSAEQYF	TGTGCCAGCAAGCTGTCGGGACTAGGATCGGCCGAGCAGTACTTC	TRBJ2-7	TRBV12-3/TRBV12-4	TRBD2	few
CASSLAGLAGSVGETQYF	TGTGCCAGCAGCTTAGCGGGACTAGCGGGATCTGTCGGGGAGACCCAGTACTTC	TRBJ2-5	TRBV7-2	TRBD2	NA
CASSDLGLKETQYF	TGTGCCAGCAGTGATTTAGGGCTAAAAGAGACCCAGTACTTC	TRBJ2-5	TRBV25-1	NA	NA
CASSLDYRGSETQYF	TGTGCCAGCAGCTTAGACTACAGGGGATCGGAGACCCAGTACTTC	TRBJ2-5	TRBV11-2	TRBD1	NA
CASSYSLLAGDSYEQYF	TGTGCCAGCAGTTACTCGTTACTAGCGGGGGATTCCTACGAGCAGTACTTC	TRBJ2-7	TRBV6-2/TRBV6-3	TRBD2	NA
CASSRPSGSLTEQYF	TGTGCCAGCTCAAGGCCTAGCGGGAGTCTAACCGAGCAGTACTTC	TRBJ2-7	TRBV18	TRBD2	NA
CASSFRGPLNIQYF	TGTGCCAGCAGTTTTAGGGGCCCTCTAAACATTCAGTACTTC	TRBJ2-4	TRBV12-3/TRBV12-4	NA	few
CASSLYFGGIYEQYF	TGTGCCAGCAGTTTATACTTCGGGGGGATCTACGAGCAGTACTTC	TRBJ2-7	TRBV27	TRBD2	few
CASSRGTDPKNNQYF	TGTGCCAGCAGCCGAGGGACGGACCCCAAAAACAATCAGTACTTC	TRBJ2-4	TRBV7-9	NA	NA
CAISEGTSPNEQFF	TGTGCCATCAGTGAGGGGACTAGTCCCAATGAGCAGTTCTTC	TRBJ2-1	TRBV10-3	TRBD2	NA
CASSPLGTSLDTQYF	TGTGCCAGCAGTCCCCTGGGGACCTCCCTGGATACGCAGTATTTT	TRBJ2-3	TRBV28	NA	few
CSAPPSWDSEQFF	TGCAGTGCTCCTCCAAGCTGGGACAGCGAGCAGTTCTTC	TRBJ2-1	TRBV20-1	TRBD1	NA
CASSPLWIAGGIYEQYF	TGCGCCAGCAGCCCTCTGTGGATAGCGGGAGGGATCTACGAGCAGTACTTC	TRBJ2-7	TRBV4-3	TRBD2	many
CATSRDWASGRLNEQFF	TGTGCCACCAGCAGAGATTGGGCTAGCGGGAGACTCAATGAGCAGTTCTTC	TRBJ2-1	TRBV15	TRBD2	many
CASSGWGWGDKNIQYF	TGCGCCAGCAGTGGCTGGGGATGGGGGGACAAAAACATTCAGTACTTC	TRBJ2-4	TRBV2	NA	NA
CASSLLTSEAFF	TGTGCCAGCAGCCTACTTACCTCTGAAGCTTTCTTT	TRBJ1-1	TRBV7-9	NA	NA
CASSGDRGNSNQPQHF	TGTGCCAGCAGTGGAGACAGGGGGAATAGCAATCAGCCCCAGCATTTT	TRBJ1-5	TRBV2	TRBD1	NA
CASSPFQAGGEETQYF	TGTGCCAGCTCACCGTTCCAAGCGGGAGGGGAAGAGACCCAGTACTTC	TRBJ2-5	TRBV18	TRBD2	NA
CASSVGGLVVTDTQYF	TGTGCCAGCAGCGTAGGTGGACTAGTTGTCACAGATACGCAGTATTTT	TRBJ2-3	TRBV9	TRBD2	NA
CASSSRTRGPSEPSYF	TGCGCCAGCAGCTCAAGGACTAGGGGACCCTCGGAGCCGTCGTACTTC	TRBJ2-7	TRBV5-1	TRBD2	NA
CSASGASGTYYEQYF	TGCAGCGCATCAGGGGCTAGCGGGACCTATTACGAGCAGTACTTC	TRBJ2-7	TRBV29-1	TRBD2	few
CAISAAGDEQFF	TGTGCCATCAGTGCAGCGGGGGATGAGCAGTTCTTC	TRBJ2-1	TRBV10-3	TRBD2	NA
CASSLERVTEAFF	TGTGCCAGCAGCTTGGAGAGGGTCACTGAAGCTTTCTTT	TRBJ1-1	TRBV5-5	NA	NA
CASGVNNGYTF	TGTGCCAGTGGGGTTAATAATGGCTACACCTTC	TRBJ1-2	TRBV7-9	NA	NA
CASSLEIANTEAFF	TGCGCCAGCAGCTTGGAGATAGCGAACACTGAAGCTTTCTTT	TRBJ1-1	TRBV5-1	NA	NA
CASSYRLLGSNTEAFF	TGTGCCAGCAGCTATAGGCTGTTGGGGTCAAACACTGAAGCTTTCTTT	TRBJ1-1	TRBV12-3/TRBV12-4	NA	NA
CASSYSFDAGEQYF	TGTGCCAGCAGTTACTCCTTTGACGCGGGCGAGCAGTACTTC	TRBJ2-7	TRBV6-5	NA	NA
CASSLAGQGATEAFF	TGTGCCAGCAGCTTAGCCGGACAGGGGGCCACTGAAGCTTTCTTT	TRBJ1-1	TRBV7-9	TRBD1	NA
CASRKPSGQGGPSGANVLTF	TGTGCCAGCAGAAAACCCAGCGGACAGGGGGGGCCATCTGGGGCCAACGTCCTGACTTTC	TRBJ2-6	TRBV6-2/TRBV6-3	TRBD1	NA
CSARGLGTLSYNEQFF	TGCAGTGCTAGAGGCCTTGGGACTCTCTCCTACAATGAGCAGTTCTTC	TRBJ2-1	TRBV20-1	NA	NA